This T cell receptor (beta chain) was retrieved from a study of T-cell reconstitution after alpha-beta-depleted transplantation in children. Study-wide findings and caveats: Reportedly, alpha-beta T cells present about two months post-transplant originated from several hundred expanded clones of graft origin. At the one-year point after transplant, T-cell counts and TCRbeta diversity were found to come mostly from T cells that had been newly produced.

V gave up 6 bases and J gave up 4 bases; unmatched junction bases: 8. The CDR3 runs to 16 residues. Molecular barcoding with unique molecular identifiers was used for the TCRbeta library. TCRdb reprocessed the PCR reads via MiXCR and lists one record per CDR3 protein. The sample comprises about 590,000 distinct CDR3 sequences, 10% to 15% of which are singletons, and 2.2% rests with the top ten. This clonotype was detected many times. Antigen unknown. This clonotype originated in a male patient younger than 18 who had a stem cell transplant for acute myeloid leukemia, so the T cells may come from the graft donor. Sequencing used PBMCs, mostly from graft donor cells, obtained 360 days after TCRalphabeta/CD19-depleted stem cell transplant. The chain couples TRBV12-3 or TRBV12-4 to TRBJ2-5; TRBD2 matches 13 bases. The CDR3 sequence is CASRFGLAGDRETQYF. CDR3 coding DNA: TGTGCCAGCAGATTCGGACTAGCGGGAGACCGAGAGACCCAGTACTTC.